Sequencing of this T cell receptor beta chain was carried out in a study of post-analysis software for immune sequencing data. Study context: There were relapsing-remitting, secondary progressive and progressive-relapsing multiple sclerosis among the disease courses included. Findings and limits, study-wide: The five TRBV segments detected at higher frequency in patients than in controls included TRBV5-6, TRBV5-1 and TRBV20-1.

Unique molecular identifiers were present in the TCR beta cDNA libraries. TCRdb reprocessed the PCR reads via MiXCR and lists one record per CDR3 protein. The data hold 250,000 to 300,000 distinct CDR3 sequences, with 35% to 40% observed a single time. This clonotype was seen a few times. Its target is unknown. CDR3 length: 16 residues. Germline lookup yields CDR1 SGHAT and CDR2 FQNNGV. Trimming pared 4 bases from V and 0 bases from J, leaving 12 bases between. Sequencing was carried out using blood. The sequence was collected from a girl aged 10-17 years with multiple sclerosis. The chain combines TRBV11-2 with TRBJ2-2, with D possibly being TRBD1 (5 bases). The DNA of the CDR3 is TGTGCCAGCAGCTCGGTGGGGCCCACGAACACCGGGGAGCTGTTTTTT. This sequence encodes CASSSVGPTNTGELFF.